This T cell receptor (beta chain) was sequenced during a study of shared clonotypes between healthy human individuals. Germline CDR1 reads SGHRS; CDR2 reads YFSETQ. There are 15 residues in the CDR3. The junction had 5 bases not matched to a gene; V was cut back by 4 bases and J by 0 bases. Profiling relied on immunoSEQ multiplex PCR, and the TCRdb table lists in-frame clones only, not all of them. The table records roughly 1,500,000 clones, 98% of them present only once. The split of CD4+ cells yielded CD45RA+ naive and CD45RA-negative memory subsets. This chain joins TRBV5-1 and TRBJ2-7; 9 positions match TRBD2. Sequencing was done on a sample of naive CD4+ T cells sorted from blood. The subset: CD45RA+ positively selected. This receptor was taken from a man aged 25-40 years in good health. DNA of the CDR3: TGCGCCAGCAGCCATGGACTAGCGAGCTCCTACGAGCAGTACTTC. Translated, it gives CASSHGLASSYEQYF. Combining the CDR3 with reference TRBV5-1 and TRBJ2-7 gives the whole variable domain KAGVTQTPRYLIKTRGQQVTLSCSPISGHRSVSWYQQTPGQGLQFLFEYFSETQRNKGNFPGRFSGRQFSNSRSEMNVSTLELGDSALYLCASSHGLASSYEQYFGPGTRLTVT.